This TCR beta chain was found in a study of T cell responses to AZD1222 COVID-19 vaccine. Study outcomes and limitations: The study found vaccine-associated CD4 TCRs spanning spike, dominant at 160-218 and 743-854. Among the donors, most were white British and more were female, and clonal diversity was possibly underestimated. Unmutated variant regions are reportedly the target of nearly half of TCRs that are spike-specific.

From germline, CDR1 is SGDLS and CDR2 YYNGEE. The J segment lost 4 bases and the V segment lost 4 bases, leaving 8 bases of the junction unmatched. There are 16 residues in the CDR3. Assay: immunoSEQ multiplex PCR; the TCRdb copy retains only in-frame clones and omits some. The data hold 86,000 or so clones, with about 89% observed a single time. This clone was observed once. Its target is not known. Sequencing used peripheral blood, obtained on day 0 of MenACWY control vaccination. This chain connects TRBV9 to TRBJ2-2; 9 nucleotides align to TRBD1. The TCR comes from an adult in good health. The CDR3 DNA sequence: TGTGCCAGCAGCACCCCCGGACAGGGGACCACCGGGGAGCTGTTTTTT. Its translation is CASSTPGQGTTGELFF.